The 23 T cell receptor beta chains reported below all come from one sample, sequenced in a study of T-cell memory formation after mild COVID-19. TCRdb reanalysed the 5' RACE reads using MiXCR and keeps one entry per CDR3 protein. The sample gives fewer than 550,000 distinct CDR3 sequences, about 20% of which show up once; roughly 8.4% is in the top ten. The specimen was PBMCs or a T cell subset sorted from them (not recorded which). All receptors derive from an adult woman who had mild COVID-19 (a few samples of this study predate the infection). Cell type and time point are not known.

This clonotype was detected a few times. The chain employs TRBV11-3 and TRBJ1-1; D uncertain. V shed 3 bases and J shed 4 bases, with 12 bases lying between them. The germline gives CDR1 SGHNT, CDR2 YENEEA. This CDR3 has 14 residues. The chain's CDR3 is CASSLGGPPTEAFF. CDR3 bases: TGTGCCAGCAGCTTGGGTGGGCCTCCCACTGAAGCTTTCTTT.

At least ten counts were recorded for this clonotype. The rearrangement uses TRBV25-1 and TRBJ2-1; D not resolved. Germline V gene sequence: CDR1 MGHDK, CDR2 SYGVNS. The CDR3 is made up of 15 amino acids. The V and J ends lost 3 bases and 7 bases respectively, with 16 bases between them. The CDR3 is CASSDRDGLGNEQFF. The CDR3 nucleotides read TGTGCCAGCAGTGATCGCGACGGTCTAGGGAATGAGCAGTTCTTC.

The chain is built from TRBV11-1 and TRBJ2-5, with 10 bases aligning to TRBD1. CDR3 length: 18 residues. The junction had 15 bases not matched to a gene; V was cut back by 4 bases and J by 4 bases. CDR1 and CDR2 (germline): SGHAT, FQDESV (reference sequence). The DNA for the CDR3 is TGTGCCAGCAGCTACGTCCTAACCCGACAGGGGGCCCGAGAGACCCAGTACTTC. This gives the protein CASSYVLTRQGARETQYF.

The genes are TRBV12-3 or TRBV12-4 and TRBJ1-1; unclear D gene. Trimming left V 5 bases short and J 5 bases short, with 15 bases between. The CDR3 has 14 residues. The CDR3 bases are TGTGCCAGCAGTCGGGCCTGGAATTGGACTGAAGCTTTCTTT. It is translated as CASSRAWNWTEAFF.

The chain couples TRBV4-3 to TRBJ2-3; D remains unclear. V was clipped by 3 bases and J by 0 bases, with 4 bases between them. The CDR3 contains 13 residues. CDR1 and CDR2 (germline): LGHNA, YSLEER. CDR3 sequence reads: CASSQLSTDTQYF. The CDR3 DNA is TGCGCCAGCAGCCAGCTCAGCACAGATACGCAGTATTTT.

This clonotype was detected only a few times. Written as DNA, the CDR3 is TGTGCCGCGGCAGAGGGGGAGCCCCCCTACGAGCAGTACTTC. It encodes CAAAEGEPPYEQYF. The J gene is TRBJ2-7, the V gene TRBV7-9; D is possibly TRBD1 (6 bases). V lost 11 bases, J lost 2 bases, and 19 bases lay in between. There are 14 residues in the CDR3. Per germline, CDR1 SEHNR and CDR2 FQNEAQ (reference sequence).

The CDR3 bases are TGTGCCACCGACCTAGCGGGAGGTGTGAATACGCAGTATTTT. It is translated as CATDLAGGVNTQYF. The rearrangement links TRBV28 to TRBJ2-3, with 11 bases aligning to TRBD2. Losses at the gene ends were 10 bases for V and 7 bases for J; bases not matched to a gene: 10. The CDR3 loop spans 14 amino acids. Per germline, CDR1 MDHEN and CDR2 SYDVKM.

The rearrangement links TRBV15 to TRBJ2-2; maybe TRBD1 (5 bases). Germline V gene lookup returns CDR1 LNHNV and CDR2 YYDKDF (reference sequence). This CDR3 region has 16 residues. V was trimmed by 0 bases and J by 6 bases, leaving 14 bases between them. This CDR3 reads CATSRDNRWGAGELFF. In nucleotides, the CDR3 is TGTGCCACCAGCAGAGATAATCGATGGGGCGCCGGGGAGCTGTTTTTT.

This rearrangement joins TRBV6-2 or TRBV6-3 to TRBJ2-1; 8 bases map to TRBD2. CDR3 size: 15 residues. Germline V CDR1 and CDR2: MNHEY, SVGEGT. The V segment lost 4 bases and the J segment 8 bases; nucleotides outside the gene matches: 10. For the CDR3, the DNA is TGTGCCAGCAGTTGGCCGGGACTAGGGACTCATGAGCAGTTCTTC. This codes for CASSWPGLGTHEQFF.

This clonotype was seen a handful of times. The V and J genes are TRBV7-9 and TRBJ2-1, with D perhaps TRBD2 (5 bases). Germline lookup yields CDR1 SEHNR and CDR2 FQNEAQ (reference sequence). Between the trimmed V and J ends, which lost 5 bases and 5 bases, there was a span of 10 bases. The CDR3 loop spans 13 amino acids. Here the CDR3 reads CASSGGLDNEQFF. DNA of the CDR3: TGTGCCAGCAGCGGCGGGCTCGACAATGAGCAGTTCTTC.

The rearrangement joins TRBV9 to TRBJ2-5, with 7 bases identical to TRBD1. The CDR3 spans 14 residues. The germline gives CDR1 SGDLS, CDR2 YYNGEE. Trimming at V came to 4 bases and at J to 5 bases, leaving 8 bases not matched to a gene. In DNA form, the CDR3 reads TGTGCCAGCAGCACGACAGGGACGGTGGAGACCCAGTACTTC. Translated, it gives CASSTTGTVETQYF.

The chain uses TRBV27 and TRBJ2-1; D may match TRBD1 or TRBD2 (5 bases each). CDR3 length: 14 residues. V lost 8 bases and J 0 bases, leaving 11 bases between the germline ends. The germline V gene has CDR1 MNHEY and CDR2 SMNVEV (reference sequence). Here the CDR3 reads CASGSGSSYNEQFF. The DNA for the CDR3 is TGTGCCAGCGGATCAGGGAGCTCCTACAATGAGCAGTTCTTC.

In this sample, this clonotype turned up a few times. The chain employs TRBV12-3 or TRBV12-4 and TRBJ2-7; possibly TRBD1 for D (6 bases). This CDR3 has 15 residues. V lost 1 base, J lost 6 bases, and 16 bases lay in between. CDR3 in DNA: TGTGCCAGCAGTTTAGGTTGGCAGGGGATCGGCGAGCAGTACTTC. Its protein product is CASSLGWQGIGEQYF.

This clonotype turned up a few times. The gene calls are TRBV10-3 and TRBJ2-2; 7 positions match TRBD1. Germline assignment: CDR1 ENHRY and CDR2 SYGVKD. The ends lost 3 bases at V and 3 bases at J; junction bases unmatched: 7. This CDR3 region has 16 residues. The CDR3 here is CAISDIQGDYTGELFF. In nucleotides, the CDR3 is TGTGCCATCAGTGACATCCAGGGGGATTACACCGGGGAGCTGTTTTTT.

This clonotype was seen a few times. The chain recombines TRBV12-3 or TRBV12-4 with TRBJ2-5; possibly TRBD1 for D (6 bases). This CDR3 is built from 15 residues. Trimming removed 5 bases from V and 1 base from J, with 14 bases in between. As DNA, the CDR3 is TGTGCCAGCAGTCGACAGGCGACAGTCCAAGAGACCCAGTACTTC. It yields the protein CASSRQATVQETQYF.

The chain uses TRBV7-9 and TRBJ1-5, with a tentative D call TRBD1 (5 bases). The CDR3 is 16 amino acids. V lost 2 bases, J lost 2 bases, and 13 bases lay in between. Germline assignment: CDR1 SEHNR and CDR2 FQNEAQ (reference sequence). The DNA for the CDR3 is TGTGCCAGCAGCTTATGGGTCGGGGGTCGCAATCAGCCCCAGCATTTT. Its translation is CASSLWVGGRNQPQHF.

The chain is built from TRBV15 and TRBJ2-4, with TRBD1 matching over 7 bases. This CDR3 contains 14 residues. Germline trimming cut 0 bases from V and 6 bases from J; bases unmatched to any gene: 2. The germline CDR1 and CDR2 sequences are LNHNV and YYDKDF (reference sequence). The CDR3: CATSRDRQGNIQYF. CDR3 DNA: TGTGCCACCAGCAGAGATAGACAGGGAAACATTCAGTACTTC.

The DNA of the CDR3 is TGCGCCAGCAGCTTGGCCGTGACAGGGGTTGGGGCCAACGTCCTGACTTTC. It encodes CASSLAVTGVGANVLTF. The chain recombines TRBV5-1 with TRBJ2-6, with 8 bases lining up with TRBD1. This CDR3 contains 17 residues. The ends lost 0 bases at V and 3 bases at J; junction bases unmatched: 5. From germline, CDR1 is SGHRS and CDR2 YFSETQ.

This clonotype was counted a few times. An end of the junction does not agree with germline; a read error may underlie this. The rearrangement uses TRBV7-7 and TRBJ2-2; a weak D match, TRBD2 (5 bases). This CDR3 spans 14 amino acids. The germline gives CDR1 SSHAT, CDR2 FNYEAQ (reference sequence). The chain's CDR3 is CASSHGANTGELFF. DNA of the CDR3: TGTGCTAGCAGCCACGGGGCGAACACCGGGGAGCTGTTTTTT.

This clonotype was observed a few times. This chain links TRBV24-1 with TRBJ2-1; maybe TRBD1 (5 bases). Germline V lookup: CDR1 KGHDR, CDR2 SFDVKD. The V end was cut by 3 bases, the J end by 6 bases, with 20 bases between. This CDR3 region has 17 residues. DNA of the CDR3: TGTGCCACCAGTGATCCTGGGGCGGCTTCGTGGTCCAATGAGCAGTTCTTC. Translating gives CATSDPGAASWSNEQFF.

This clonotype came up a few times. This chain connects TRBV11-2 to TRBJ1-2; no reliable D call. CDR1 SGHAT and CDR2 FQNNGV come from the germline V gene. V was shortened by 7 bases and J by 6 bases, with 21 bases between the two germline ends. There are 15 residues in the CDR3. Here the CDR3 DNA reads TGTGCCAGCACCACCCTCCTAGAGGTCCTCCATGGCTACACCTTC. Translating it yields CASTTLLEVLHGYTF.

This chain connects TRBV7-9 to TRBJ1-4; D remains ambiguous. Germline loops: CDR1 SEHNR, CDR2 FQNEAQ (reference sequence). CDR3 length: 13 residues. The V gene lost 1 base and the J gene lost 8 bases, with 8 bases spanning the gap. In DNA, the CDR3 is TGTGCCAGCAGCTTAGGACAATACGAAAAACTGTTTTTT. It is translated as CASSLGQYEKLFF.

This clonotype has a handful of counts. The CDR3 DNA reads TGTGCCAGCAGTCTGGACAGGGGGCCCACTGAAGCTTTCTTT. Amino acids: CASSLDRGPTEAFF. The V and J genes are TRBV6-5 and TRBJ1-1; 11 bases are shared with TRBD1. Germline assignment: CDR1 MNHEY and CDR2 SVGAGI. The V gene end was trimmed by 5 bases and the J gene end by 4 bases; junction bases not matched to a gene: 3. This CDR3 has 14 residues.